Listed below are T cell receptor beta chains from one sample, sequenced in a study of blood T cell repertoires in COVID-19. Sequencing was performed with immunoSEQ multiplex PCR; in TCRdb, only in-frame clones are kept and a portion is missing. The sample has 65,000 to 90,000 clones, 87% seen once. The sample taken for sequencing was peripheral blood. The receptors here all came from a woman between 45 and 60 years old with active or convalescent COVID-19. Both conserved end residues are part of each CDR3. A D gene is named only where the DNA matches it firmly. Size is stated for part of the rows, as once, few or many counts, or as a class when the clone is expanded.

15,few,TRBD1,TRBV9,TRBJ1-5,CASSAGQGMGQPQHF,TGTGCCAGCAGCGCCGGACAGGGTATGGGGCAGCCCCAGCATTTT
13,NA,TRBD1,TRBV6-5,TRBJ1-1,CASILTWTGRAFF,TGTGCCAGCATTCTTACCTGGACAGGTCGAGCTTTCTTT
14,NA,TRBD2,TRBV24-1,TRBJ2-1,CATSDPLAGGRTFF,TGTGCCACCAGTGATCCACTAGCGGGGGGGCGTACGTTCTTC
17,NA,NA,TRBV6-2/TRBV6-3,TRBJ1-5,CASSYFQRVASNQPQHF,TGTGCCAGCAGTTACTTCCAACGTGTGGCCTCCAATCAGCCCCAGCATTTT
15,NA,TRBD1,TRBV15,TRBJ1-3,CATSRARTGEHTIYF,TGTGCCACCAGCAGAGCCCGGACAGGGGAACACACCATATATTTT
14,NA,NA,TRBV19,TRBJ2-3,CASSIRDTTDTQYF,TGTGCCAGTAGTATAAGGGACACCACAGATACGCAGTATTTT
17,few,TRBD2,TRBV7-2,TRBJ2-7,CASSLTSGGLWSLEQYF,TGTGCCAGCAGCTTAACTAGCGGGGGACTTTGGTCCCTCGAGCAGTACTTC
16,NA,NA,TRBV9,TRBJ2-1,CASSVVTTNPYNEQFF,TGTGCCAGCAGCGTAGTGACAACGAACCCCTACAATGAGCAGTTCTTC
17,NA,TRBD2,TRBV5-1,TRBJ2-1,CASSFIGTGGIYNEQFF,TGCGCCAGCAGCTTTATCGGTACGGGGGGGATTTACAATGAGCAGTTCTTC
14,NA,NA,TRBV5-1,TRBJ2-7,CASSLGQGTHEQYF,TGCGCCAGCAGCTTGGGGCAGGGGACCCACGAGCAGTACTTC
12,few,NA,TRBV2,TRBJ2-7,CASSETAYEQYF,TGTGCCAGCAGTGAAACTGCATACGAGCAGTACTTC